The T cell receptor beta chain described here comes from a study of blood T cell repertoires in COVID-19. Study-wide background: Samples representing acute and convalescent COVID-19 were sourced from the United States, Italy and Spain. T cells, B-cell-depleted T cells, or PBMCs supplied cDNA or gDNA.

CDR1 MDHEN and CDR2 SYDVKM come from the germline V gene. This CDR3 region has 12 residues. Trimming left V 7 bases short and J 0 bases short, with 6 bases between. Generated by immunoSEQ multiplex PCR, the TCRdb table keeps only in-frame clones and is missing some. The top ten hold around 8% of the sample, which has approximately 180,000 clones, 82% seen once. Input material: peripheral blood. The sequence derives from a woman in her seventies with acute or convalescent COVID-19. J is TRBJ1-2 and V is TRBV28, with D hard to call. The CDR3 DNA is TGTGCCAGCACAAACACTAACTATGGCTACACCTTC. Its translation is CASTNTNYGYTF.